The next 11 T cell receptor beta chains were all read from a single sample in a study of pediatric ulcerative colitis. During colonoscopy, one to two rectal pinch biopsies were collected. The data were produced by immunoSEQ multiplex PCR, yet TCRdb's version contains in-frame clones alone and is incomplete. Of some 25,000 clones listed, 65% to 80% are singletons. Sequenced material: gut tissue. Source of these receptors: a boy younger than 18 with severe ulcerative colitis.

The chain uses TRBV18 and TRBJ2-7; D is perhaps TRBD1 or TRBD2 (5 bases each). V lost 3 bases to trimming and J lost 4 bases, with 10 bases between them. CDR1 is KGHSH, CDR2 LQKENI, per germline. CDR3 size: 13 residues. The DNA of the CDR3 is TGTGCCAGCTCACCCGGGACGTTATACGAGCAGTACTTC. As protein: CASSPGTLYEQYF.

The CDR3 bases are TGTGCCAGCAGCTTTACGGAGAACACTGAAGCTTTCTTT. Its translation is CASSFTENTEAFF. The rearrangement uses TRBV7-6 and TRBJ1-1, with D unclear. V shed 3 bases and J shed 1 base, with 6 bases lying between them. The CDR3 length is 13 residues. CDR1 is SGHVS and CDR2 is FNYEAQ in the germline V gene.

V is TRBV10-1 and J is TRBJ2-1, with D perhaps TRBD2 (5 bases). The CDR3 is 16 residues long. The V end was cut by 0 bases, the J end by 1 base, with 10 bases between. Germline-derived CDR1 and CDR2 are WNHNN and SYGVQD (reference sequence). CDR3 DNA sequence: TGCGCCAGCAGTGAGTCTTCGGGATTTTCCTACAATGAGCAGTTCTTC. Amino acid sequence: CASSESSGFSYNEQFF.

The chain carries TRBV4-1 and TRBJ2-7; 9 bases match TRBD2. CDR3 length: 15 residues. Germline values: CDR1 MGHRA, CDR2 YSYEKL. V was clipped by 4 bases and J by 4 bases; unmatched bases: 8. This CDR3 reads CASSRAGGGTYEQYF. CDR3 sequence (DNA): TGCGCCAGCAGCCGAGCGGGAGGAGGTACTTACGAGCAGTACTTC.

In this sample, this clone turned up once. The genes are TRBV6-6 and TRBJ2-1; D uncertain. The CDR3 length is 11 residues. Germline V CDR1 and CDR2: MNHNY, SVGAGI (reference sequence). The ends were cut back, 5 bases at V and 5 bases at J, with 4 bases in the middle. The CDR3 here is CASSRHNEQFF. CDR3 coding DNA: TGTGCCAGCAGTCGCCACAATGAGCAGTTCTTC.

About this clone: This CDR3 is also generated by other DNA sequences in the sample. V and J are TRBV18 and TRBJ2-7; unclear D gene. Germline CDR1 and CDR2: KGHSH and LQKENI. V was cut by 3 bases and J by 0 bases, with 6 bases left in between. The CDR3 is 13 amino acids. The CDR3 DNA sequence: TGTGCCAGCTCACCCACCAACTCCTACGAGCAGTACTTC. It is translated as CASSPTNSYEQYF.

This chain connects TRBV27 to TRBJ2-3; D is undetermined. CDR1 MNHEY and CDR2 SMNVEV come from the germline V gene (reference sequence). V was pared by 5 bases and J by 3 bases, with 6 bases between. This CDR3 region has 12 residues. The CDR3 is CASSASTDTQYF. In DNA form, the CDR3 reads TGTGCCAGCAGTGCTTCGACAGATACGCAGTATTTT.

A few counts support this clone. V and J are TRBV9 and TRBJ2-2; 11 bases line up with TRBD2. V shed 0 bases and J 1 base; nucleotides not matched to a gene: 2. Per germline, CDR1 SGDLS and CDR2 YYNGEE. The CDR3 extends over 17 amino acids. CDR3 loop: CASSVGLAGGNTGELFF. The DNA of the CDR3 is TGTGCCAGCAGCGTAGGTCTAGCGGGAGGGAACACCGGGGAGCTGTTTTTT.

This chain joins TRBV5-6 and TRBJ2-3, with 9 bases aligning to TRBD2. The junction had 7 bases not matched to a gene; V was cut back by 2 bases and J by 3 bases. From germline, CDR1 is SGHDT and CDR2 YYEEEE. CDR3 length: 16 amino acids. The CDR3 coding sequence is TGTGCCAGCAGCTTTCGCGGGAGGGGGGCGACAGATACGCAGTATTTT. It is translated as CASSFRGRGATDTQYF.

The chain has TRBV6-5 and TRBJ1-5; 8 nucleotides match TRBD1. The germline V gene has CDR1 MNHEY and CDR2 SVGAGI. Trimming took 2 bases from V and 7 from J; bases not matched to a gene: 4. This CDR3 is built from 14 residues. The CDR3 region has the DNA TGTGCCAGCAGTTACGGACAGGGAGGGCAGCCCCAGCATTTT. The encoded protein is CASSYGQGGQPQHF.

V usage is TRBV29-1 and J usage is TRBJ2-3; 12 bases fit TRBD2. CDR1 and CDR2 from the germline V gene are SQVTM and ANQGSEA. The CDR3 is 14 residues long. The CDR3: CSLTSGSLVDTQYF. The CDR3 bases are TGCAGTCTGACTAGCGGGAGTTTAGTGGATACGCAGTATTTT.